This paragraph reports one T cell receptor (beta chain). The antigen is not known. This sample was taken from a study of read filtering for tumor transcriptome and immune sequencing. The study, taken as a whole, reports: Without single-read clonotypes, shared clonotype proportions correlated more between IR-seq and RNA-seq. IR-seq captured clonotypes deeper and more reliably than RNA-seq.

CDR1 and CDR2 from the germline V gene are SGHVT and SQSDAQ. The CDR3 loop spans 15 amino acids. The ends were cut back, 4 bases at V and 4 bases at J, with 16 bases in the middle. The library was built from about 400 ng RNA with molecular barcoded adaptors for alpha/delta and beta/gamma chains. TCRdb redid the calling of the reads with MiXCR, one entry per CDR3 protein. This table holds approximately 61,000 distinct CDR3 sequences, about a fifth found once. Material for sequencing was a population of CD138-negative cells sorted from bone marrow. The TCR comes from a donor at least 40 years old with multiple myeloma. The chain uses TRBV7-4 and TRBJ1-2, with D uncertain. CDR3 in amino acids: CASSSPRKRSYGYTF. CDR3 nucleotide sequence: TGTGCCAGCAGCTCCCCAAGAAAAAGGAGCTATGGCTACACCTTC.